The next 25 T cell receptor beta chains were all read from a single sample in a study of T-cell memory formation after mild COVID-19. From the 5' RACE reads, TCRdb called clonotypes with MiXCR, one entry per CDR3 protein. The data show roughly 110,000 distinct CDR3 sequences, with approximately 15% seen just once and around 28% held by the top ten. The sample taken for sequencing was PBMCs or a T cell subset sorted from them (not recorded which). These receptors all stem from an adult woman who had mild COVID-19 (a few samples of this study predate the infection). Cell type and time point are not known.

This clonotype appeared a few times. This chain links TRBV7-6 with TRBJ2-7; tentative D call: TRBD1 (6 bases). V gave up 3 bases and J gave up 1 base, with 10 bases separating them. Looked up from germline, CDR1 is SGHVS and CDR2 is FNYEAQ. There are 14 residues in the CDR3. The CDR3 is CASSFQGISYEQYF. The CDR3 coding sequence is TGTGCCAGCAGCTTTCAGGGGATTTCCTACGAGCAGTACTTC.

This chain uses TRBV19 with TRBJ2-7; weak D call: TRBD1 (6 bases). CDR3 length: 15 residues. CDR1 is LNHDA, CDR2 SQIVND, per germline (reference sequence). V was pared by 6 bases and J by 0 bases, with 15 bases between. CDR3: CASSFRDIGSYEQYF. The DNA of the CDR3 is TGTGCCAGTAGCTTCCGGGACATAGGCTCCTACGAGCAGTACTTC.

The chain combines TRBV6-2 or TRBV6-3 with TRBJ2-1, with TRBD1 identical over 10 bases. The CDR3 length is 16 residues. Germline assignment: CDR1 MNHEY and CDR2 SVGEGT. V lost 6 bases to trimming and J lost 8 bases; unmatched junction nucleotides: 13. CDR3 DNA sequence: TGTGCCAGCAGCCTAACGCTGGGACAGGGGTTCGATGAGCAGTTCTTC. Its translation: CASSLTLGQGFDEQFF.

This clonotype occurred a few times. The chain combines TRBV29-1 with TRBJ2-1; TRBD1 matches 9 bases. V lost 3 bases to trimming and J lost 9 bases; unmatched junction nucleotides: 6. Germline V lookup: CDR1 SQVTM, CDR2 ANQGSEA. The CDR3 consists of 13 residues. The CDR3 region is CSVELGTGTEQFF. Here the CDR3 DNA reads TGCAGCGTTGAGCTGGGGACAGGGACTGAGCAGTTCTTC.

This clonotype was recorded at least ten times. The J gene is TRBJ2-2, the V gene TRBV7-6; D is unresolved. Germline V gene lookup returns CDR1 SGHVS and CDR2 FNYEAQ. The CDR3 runs 12 residues. The V gene lost 6 bases and the J gene lost 8 bases, with 10 bases spanning the gap. Written as DNA, the CDR3 is TGTGCCAGCAGTCGTCCGGTTGGGGAGCTGTTTTTT. Translating gives CASSRPVGELFF.

The rearrangement links TRBV29-1 to TRBJ2-7, with 7 bases fitting TRBD1. The CDR3 runs 16 residues. The germline V gene encodes CDR1 SQVTM and CDR2 ANQGSEA. After removal of 3 bases from V and 2 bases from J, the junction contained 13 bases not matched to a gene. The CDR3 DNA follows: TGCAGCGTTGACCACTCCGGGACAGAAGTTACCTACGAGCAGTACTTC. Protein product: CSVDHSGTEVTYEQYF.

The gene calls are TRBV6-2 or TRBV6-3 and TRBJ1-3; possibly TRBD1 for D (5 bases). The CDR3 contains 15 residues. Germline loops: CDR1 MNHEY, CDR2 SVGEGT. Trimming cost V 6 bases and J 4 bases, with 16 bases left between them. CDR3 sequence: CASRPQGGGGNTIYF. The CDR3 DNA sequence: TGTGCCAGCAGACCCCAGGGAGGAGGAGGAAACACCATATATTTT.

The chain joins TRBV5-1 to TRBJ2-7, with D perhaps TRBD2 (5 bases). CDR3 length: 15 amino acids. Germline values: CDR1 SGHRS, CDR2 YFSETQ. Trimming cost V 0 bases and J 7 bases, with 17 bases left between them. The CDR3 loop reads CASSLAGGLDREQYF. The CDR3 DNA sequence: TGCGCCAGCAGCTTGGCTGGAGGCTTGGATAGGGAGCAGTACTTC.

The gene calls are TRBV7-6 and TRBJ2-1, with 15 bases matching TRBD2. The V gene end was trimmed by 4 bases and the J gene end by 9 bases; junction bases not matched to a gene: 7. Germline V CDR1 and CDR2: SGHVS, FNYEAQ. This CDR3 spans 16 amino acids. The CDR3 bases are TGTGCCAGCAGCTCATGGACTAGCGGGGGGGCCGTTGAGCAGTTCTTC. Translated, it gives CASSSWTSGGAVEQFF. Together with reference TRBV7-6 and TRBJ2-1, the CDR3 gives the full variable domain: GAGVSQSPRYKVTKRGQDVALRCDPISGHVSLYWYRQALGQGPEFLTYFNYEAQQDKSGLPNDRFSAERPEGSISTLTIQRTEQRDSAMYRCASSSWTSGGAVEQFFGPGTRLTVL.

The chain has TRBV11-2 and TRBJ2-1, with 9 positions matching TRBD2. J gave up 8 bases and V 0 bases, and 11 bases lay outside the gene matches. The CDR3 is made up of 17 amino acids. Per germline, CDR1 SGHAT and CDR2 FQNNGV. CDR3 nucleotide sequence: TGTGCCAGCAGCTTAGATCTCGGCGGGAGGGCCATCTATGAGCAGTTCTTC. The encoded protein is CASSLDLGGRAIYEQFF.

The chain has TRBV30 and TRBJ2-5; D gene unclear. Germline-derived CDR1 and CDR2 are GTSNPN and SVGIG (reference sequence). The CDR3 spans 12 residues. Trimming stripped 2 bases from V and 0 bases from J, with 4 bases between. The CDR3 DNA sequence: TGTGCCTGGAGTTTTAACCAAGAGACCCAGTACTTC. Translated: CAWSFNQETQYF.

This clonotype was observed a handful of times. This chain joins TRBV27 and TRBJ2-7, with no clear D. Trimming took 4 bases from V and 3 from J, leaving 10 bases between them. Per the germline V gene, CDR1 is MNHEY and CDR2 is SMNVEV (reference sequence). The CDR3 contains 13 residues. CDR3 sequence: CASSWNGLYEQYF. In DNA, the CDR3 is TGTGCCAGCAGTTGGAACGGTCTCTACGAGCAGTACTTC.

The rearrangement links TRBV12-3 or TRBV12-4 to TRBJ1-2; 10 nucleotides match TRBD1. V lost 7 bases and J lost 5; bases outside the gene matches: 7. The CDR3 spans 14 residues. CDR3 region: CASKATGGWYGYTF. DNA of the CDR3: TGTGCCAGCAAGGCGACAGGGGGCTGGTATGGCTACACCTTC.

The CDR3 reads CASSPDTATNEKLFF. DNA of the CDR3: TGCGCCAGCAGCCCCGACACTGCAACTAATGAAAAACTGTTTTTT. The V call is TRBV5-1, the J call TRBJ1-4; unclear D gene. V shed 4 bases and J shed 0 bases, with 10 bases lying between them. Germline V gene sequence: CDR1 SGHRS, CDR2 YFSETQ. The CDR3 covers 15 residues.

This clonotype was counted a few times. A much larger clone differs by one base, so this may be a read error. The chain has TRBV7-9 and TRBJ2-1; the D is unclear. Germline CDR1 is SEHNR and CDR2 is FQNEAQ (reference sequence). The CDR3 has 11 residues. The CDR3 nucleotides are TGTGCCAGCAGCTTAGGGTCTGAGCAGCTCTTC. It encodes CASSLGSEQLF.

This clonotype was seen many times. The chain employs TRBV6-5 and TRBJ2-1; unclear D gene. CDR1 is MNHEY, CDR2 SVGAGI, per germline. This CDR3 has 15 amino acids. V was pared by 4 bases and J by 4 bases, with 14 bases between. Here the CDR3 reads CASSSQGPLYNEQFF. As DNA, the CDR3 is TGTGCCAGCAGTTCCCAAGGACCGTTATACAATGAGCAGTTCTTC.

This clonotype was counted a few times. The J gene is TRBJ2-3, the V gene TRBV23-1; TRBD1 matches at 7 bases. TRBV23-1 is an ORF for which the function is uncertain. J lost 6 bases, V lost 7 bases, and 7 bases had no gene match. The CDR3 length is 13 residues. The CDR3 DNA reads as TGCGCCAGCACAATAGAGACAGGGGATACGCAGTATTTT. It specifies CASTIETGDTQYF.

This clonotype was seen more than once but under ten times. The CDR3 sequence is CSVEAGGYNEQFF. The CDR3 nucleotides are TGCAGTGTAGAGGCCGGGGGTTACAATGAGCAGTTCTTC. The gene calls are TRBV20-1 and TRBJ2-1; D possibly corresponds to TRBD2 (6 bases). Trimming took off 7 bases at V and 4 bases at J, with 14 bases between the two ends. The CDR3 runs to 13 residues. The germline V gene encodes CDR1 DFQATT and CDR2 SNEGSKA (reference sequence).

This clonotype has a handful of counts. The chain couples TRBV7-8 to TRBJ2-7; D might be TRBD2 (5 bases). This CDR3 comprises 14 residues. The V end was cut by 5 bases, the J end by 4 bases, with 15 bases between. The germline V gene has CDR1 SGHVS and CDR2 FQNEAQ. The CDR3 reads CASSQSIGGYEQYF. In DNA, the CDR3 is TGTGCCAGCAGCCAGTCGATCGGCGGGTACGAGCAGTACTTC.

In its sample, this clonotype was seen many times. J is TRBJ2-7 and V is TRBV24-1, with unresolved D. The CDR3 totals 12 residues. V was clipped by 1 base and J by 5 bases, with 5 bases between them. Germline V lookup: CDR1 KGHDR, CDR2 SFDVKD. The CDR3 protein is CATSDLGDEQYF. The CDR3 bases are TGTGCCACCAGTGATTTAGGAGACGAGCAGTACTTC.

V usage is TRBV4-3 and J usage is TRBJ2-2; 8 positions agree with TRBD2. Trimming removed 8 bases from V and 4 bases from J; junction bases left unmatched: 9. The V gene's germline CDR1 is LGHNA and CDR2 YSLEER. CDR3 length equals 15 residues. CDR3 residues: CASGTGLAGTGELFF. Written as DNA, the CDR3 is TGCGCCAGCGGAACTGGACTAGCTGGCACCGGGGAGCTGTTTTTT.

There are a few counts of this clonotype. This rearrangement joins TRBV4-3 to TRBJ2-7; 9 nucleotides line up with TRBD2. The germline gives CDR1 LGHNA, CDR2 YSLEER. This CDR3 is 15 amino acids long. The trim removed 0 bases at V and 3 bases at J, leaving 3 bases unmatched. CDR3 coding DNA: TGCGCCAGCAGCCAAGATAGCGGGAGACTCTACGAGCAGTACTTC. Protein product: CASSQDSGRLYEQYF.

The CDR3 sequence: CASSVDGSTYEQYF. The CDR3 nucleotides read TGTGCCAGCAGCGTAGATGGCAGCACCTACGAGCAGTACTTC. This chain uses TRBV9 with TRBJ2-7; no firm D call. Trimming pared 0 bases from V and 2 bases from J, leaving 9 bases between. Germline lookup yields CDR1 SGDLS and CDR2 YYNGEE. The CDR3 consists of 14 residues.

The chain has TRBV7-6 and TRBJ2-2, with unresolved D. The germline CDR1 and CDR2 sequences are SGHVS and FNYEAQ. Between the trimmed V and J ends, which lost 0 bases and 0 bases, there was a span of 5 bases. The CDR3 is 15 amino acids. The CDR3 region is CASSLAAANTGELFF. CDR3 nucleotide sequence: TGTGCCAGCAGCTTAGCAGCCGCGAACACCGGGGAGCTGTTTTTT.

V and J are TRBV12-3 or TRBV12-4 and TRBJ2-1, with D tentatively TRBD1 (7 bases). Trimming stripped 2 bases from V and 8 bases from J, with 13 bases between. The CDR3 runs 14 residues. The DNA of the CDR3 is TGTGCCAGCAGTTTACATCCCAGGGGGGATGAGCAGTTCTTC. It specifies CASSLHPRGDEQFF.